This T cell receptor (beta chain) was sequenced for a study of blood T cell repertoires in COVID-19. This table comes from immunoSEQ multiplex PCR, and its TCRdb copy is limited to in-frame clones, with some not included. The table includes over 150,000 clones, around 86% detected once. V gave up 3 bases and J gave up 6 bases; unmatched junction bases: 8. The CDR3 length is 16 residues. Per the germline V gene, CDR1 is LNHDA and CDR2 is SQIVND (reference sequence). Sequenced material: peripheral blood. The receptor was derived from a man aged 35-49 years with active or convalescent COVID-19. V and J are TRBV19 and TRBJ1-5; 10 nucleotides agree with TRBD1. CDR3 coding DNA: TGTGCCAGTAGTATCCGGGACAGGGGAGGTAGTCAGCCCCAGCATTTT. Translating it yields CASSIRDRGGSQPQHF.